The rows below give T cell receptor beta chains drawn from one sample of a study of tumor-infiltrating lymphocytes in localized non-small cell lung cancer. Libraries were prepared by immunoSEQ multiplex PCR; TCRdb keeps only in-frame clonotypes and omits some of them. The table shows 25,000 to 30,000 clones, with 75% to 90% occurring only once. Sequencing was carried out using lung tumor tissue. The receptors were gathered from a human donor with non-small cell lung cancer. Both conserved end residues are part of each CDR3. D genes are given only for firm matches. For some rows the clone size is stated as once, few or many, or as a class when expanded; others skip it.

size	J	V	length	D	DNA	CDR3
NA	TRBJ1-6	TRBV2	15	TRBD1	TGTGCCAGCAGTGATGGAGGGCCAGGGGGCGAACCCCTCCACTTT	CASSDGGPGGEPLHF
few	TRBJ1-5	TRBV30	12	NA	TGTGCCTGGAACAGGGTGAACCAGCCCCAGCATTTT	CAWNRVNQPQHF
once	TRBJ2-3	TRBV10-3	15	TRBD1	TGTGCCATCAGGGATGCAGGGGGCCGGTCAGATACGCAGTATTTT	CAIRDAGGRSDTQYF
once	TRBJ1-2	TRBV6-1	15	NA	TGTGCCAGCAGCCGGTTATCGACAGATTTCGATGGCTACACCTTC	CASSRLSTDFDGYTF
NA	TRBJ2-7	TRBV27	15	TRBD2	TGTGCCAGCAGTTTATACTCTAGCGGGGGGCGGGAGCAGTACTTC	CASSLYSSGGREQYF
NA	TRBJ1-5	TRBV10-2	15	NA	TGCGCCAGCAGTAGGACACTATCTCCCCTTCAGCCCCAGCATTTT	CASSRTLSPLQPQHF
NA	TRBJ2-7	TRBV10-3	11	NA	TGTGCCATCAGTGAGGCTTACGAGCAGTACTTC	CAISEAYEQYF
NA	TRBJ1-4	TRBV5-1	16	TRBD1	TGCGCCAGCAGCCCAGGGACAGGGGGCTCGAATGAAAAACTGTTTTTT	CASSPGTGGSNEKLFF
NA	TRBJ2-7	TRBV13	14	TRBD1	TGTGCCAGCAGCTACCAGACAGGGGGCAACGAGCAGTACTTC	CASSYQTGGNEQYF
NA	TRBJ2-5	TRBV9	14	NA	TGTGCCAGCAGCGTTACAGGGTCGGGGGAGACCCAGTACTTC	CASSVTGSGETQYF
NA	TRBJ2-7	TRBV2	16	TRBD1	TGTGCCAGCAGGGGGGTTGAGGGGGACAGCTCCTACGAGCAGTACTTC	CASRGVEGDSSYEQYF
NA	TRBJ2-5	TRBV7-9	14	NA	TGTGCCAGCAGCCCCGGGACTGCTCAAGAGACCCAGTACTTC	CASSPGTAQETQYF
once	TRBJ1-6	TRBV4-3	16	NA	TGCGCCAGCAGCCAAGATTTTGAGGGGATGCGCTCACCCCTCCACTTT	CASSQDFEGMRSPLHF
NA	TRBJ2-3	TRBV10-3	13	NA	TGTGCCACCGATGACACTCTCACAGATACGCAGTATTTT	CATDDTLTDTQYF
NA	TRBJ1-4	TRBV5-1	16	NA	TGCGCCAGCAGCTGGGGGGGCAGGGCCACTAATGAAAAACTGTTTTTT	CASSWGGRATNEKLFF
few	TRBJ1-2	TRBV5-8	16	TRBD1	TGTGCCAGCAGCTTAAAAGGACAGGCTCGGGGTTATGGCTACACCTTC	CASSLKGQARGYGYTF
NA	TRBJ1-5	TRBV2	13	TRBD1	TGTGCCAACAGTGTAACTGGGACAGAGACCCAGCATTTT	CANSVTGTETQHF
NA	TRBJ1-4	TRBV6-5	14	TRBD1	TGTGCCAGCAGCCAGACAGGGAGTGGCGAAAAACTGTTTTTT	CASSQTGSGEKLFF
NA	TRBJ1-2	TRBV7-2	15	TRBD1	TGTGCCAGCAGCTCGACAGGGTGGGATGGCTATGGCTACACCTTC	CASSSTGWDGYGYTF
NA	TRBJ1-4	TRBV5-4	16	TRBD1	TGTGCCAGCAGTGACGGACAGGTCCCAACTAATGAAAAACTGTTTTTT	CASSDGQVPTNEKLFF
NA	TRBJ2-7	TRBV5-1	14	TRBD1	TGCGCCAGCAGCGGTGACAGGGCTACCTACGAGCAGTACTTC	CASSGDRATYEQYF
NA	TRBJ2-1	TRBV20-1	10	NA	TGCAGTGCTTATAACAATGAGCAGTTCTTC	CSAYNNEQFF
NA	TRBJ1-5	TRBV19	13	TRBD1	TGTGCCAGTGCGGACAGGGTCAATCAGCCCCAGCATTTT	CASADRVNQPQHF
NA	TRBJ1-5	TRBV7-6	14	NA	TGTGCCAGCAGCCGGGGAGGTAGCAATCAGCCCCAGCATTTT	CASSRGGSNQPQHF
NA	TRBJ1-6	TRBV7-8	16	NA	TGTGCCAGCAGCCCCCGGAGCACCGACCTGAATTCACCCCTCCACTTT	CASSPRSTDLNSPLHF
few	TRBJ2-3	TRBV7-9	13	NA	TGTGCCAGCAGCTTAGGACAGACAGATACGCAGTATTTT	CASSLGQTDTQYF
NA	TRBJ1-4	TRBV4-3	18	NA	TGCGCCAGCAGCCAACGTCCAGTATCATGGGCATTGGTAGAAAAACTGTTTTTT	CASSQRPVSWALVEKLFF
NA	TRBJ1-2	TRBV7-3	14	TRBD1	TGTGCCAGCAGCTCCGCGGACAGGGGGATCGGCTACACCTTC	CASSSADRGIGYTF
once	TRBJ1-2	TRBV10-3	13	TRBD1	TGTGCCACCCGACAGGGCCCAAATGGGGGCTACACCTTC	CATRQGPNGGYTF
NA	TRBJ1-1	TRBV30	12	NA	TGTGCCTGGAGTGTAGGGATCACTGAAGCTTTCTTT	CAWSVGITEAFF
NA	TRBJ1-2	TRBV14	14	NA	TGTGCCAGCAGCCAGTACAGGGCTGGCTATGGCTACACCTTC	CASSQYRAGYGYTF
once	TRBJ1-1	TRBV19	15	NA	TGTGCCAGTAGTACCACGGGACGGATGAACACTGAAGCTTTCTTT	CASSTTGRMNTEAFF
once	TRBJ2-2	TRBV7-9	15	NA	TGTGCCAGCAGCATTAGGCAGGATGGCTCCGGGGAGCTGTTTTTT	CASSIRQDGSGELFF
NA	TRBJ1-2	TRBV4-1	14	NA	TGCGCCAGCAGCCAAGGGCCAGGGATCTATGGCTACACCTTC	CASSQGPGIYGYTF
NA	TRBJ2-7	TRBV9	15	TRBD2	TGTGCCAGCAGCGTAGGACTAGCGGGTGAATACGAGCAGTACTTC	CASSVGLAGEYEQYF
NA	TRBJ1-2	TRBV5-6	13	NA	TGTGCCAGCAGCTCTACCCCTAACTATGGCTACACCTTC	CASSSTPNYGYTF
NA	TRBJ2-5	TRBV14	12	NA	TGTGCCAGCAGCCAAGGGCCCAGTGCCCAGTACTTC	CASSQGPSAQYF
NA	TRBJ1-4	TRBV25-1	13	NA	TGTGCCAGCAGTGGTCAGAGGGTTGAAAAACTGTTTTTT	CASSGQRVEKLFF
NA	TRBJ2-1	TRBV7-7	12	NA	TGTGCTAGCAGCTATCCCGGGGGTCCCCTGTTCTTC	CASSYPGGPLFF
NA	TRBJ2-7	TRBV30	13	NA	TGTGCCTGGAGTCGGAAAGGCACCTACGAGCAGTACTTC	CAWSRKGTYEQYF
NA	TRBJ2-7	TRBV7-6	18	NA	TGTGCCAGCAGCTTAGTAAGAGGTGGCGGCAGGAGCTCCTACGAGCAGTACTTC	CASSLVRGGGRSSYEQYF
once	TRBJ2-5	TRBV9	17	TRBD1	TGTGCCAGCAGCGTAGAAGGGACAGGGGGCGGCGGGGAGACCCAGTACTTC	CASSVEGTGGGGETQYF
NA	TRBJ2-7	TRBV5-4	13	TRBD2	TGTGCCAGCAGCTACGGACTAGCGGGGAATTTTTACTTC	CASSYGLAGNFYF
NA	TRBJ2-7	TRBV29-1	12	NA	TGCAGCGTTGAAATGGGGACCTACGAGCAGTACTTC	CSVEMGTYEQYF
NA	TRBJ1-1	TRBV2	14	NA	TGTGCCAGCAGGGGGGTGGTCCGAGGGTCTGAAGCTTTCTTT	CASRGVVRGSEAFF
NA	TRBJ2-1	TRBV18	17	TRBD1	TGTGCCAGCTCGCTGCGGATGGGACAGGGATTATTCAATGAGCAGTTCTTC	CASSLRMGQGLFNEQFF
NA	TRBJ2-7	TRBV4-2	15	TRBD1	TGTGCCAGCAGCCCACCGGGACAGGGGGTCTACGAGCAGTACTTC	CASSPPGQGVYEQYF